This TCR beta chain was sequenced for a study of Graves' ophthalmopathy and Graves' hyperthyroidism. This clonotype was detected ten times or more. The CDR3 is made up of 16 amino acids. CDR1 MGHDK and CDR2 SYGVNS come from the germline V gene. Trimming took 1 base from V and 3 from J; bases not matched to a gene: 8. TCR beta CDR3 regions were amplified from RNA transcripts. Second-round multiplex PCR came after first-round RT-PCR with HTBI primers. TCRdb independently ran MiXCR on the multiplex PCR reads; one entry per CDR3 protein. The sample consists of 600,000 to 650,000 distinct CDR3 sequences, 22% of them appearing once.

The chain links TRBV25-1 to TRBJ1-1, with 7 bases identical to TRBD1. Sequencing was performed on peripheral blood. This receptor was identified in a woman aged 18-35 years with stable Graves' hyperthyroidism. Some clones in this sample may be carry-over from other donors' samples. CDR3 bases: TGTGCCAGCAGTGAATCCCGGGACAGCCTCCACACTGAAGCTTTCTTT. This encodes CASSESRDSLHTEAFF. Full variable domain (missing parts from reference TRBV25-1 and TRBJ1-1): EADIYQTPRYLVIGTGKKITLECSQTMGHDKMYWYQQDPGMELHLIHYSYGVNSTEKGDLSSESTVSRIRTEHFPLTLESARPSHTSQYLCASSESRDSLHTEAFFGQGTRLTVV.